This T cell receptor beta chain was observed in a study of cytomegalovirus exposure and HLA in healthy donors. Study-level information: Ancestry clustering placed around four fifths of some 400 genotyped donors in the Caucasian-associated cluster. Regarding the study as a whole: The later analysis indicated that the majority of CMV-associated TCR beta chains appeared HLA-restricted. Common viral pathogens seemed to be connected with several of the most significant clusters, according to a later analysis. The study labeled approximately 150 TCR beta chains cytomegalovirus-associated.

Primers included in the PCR were 60 Vbeta and 13 Jbeta primers. Assay: immunoSEQ multiplex PCR; the TCRdb copy retains only in-frame clones and omits some. This table has about 170,000 clones, roughly 84% appearing once. As concerns this clone: What it recognizes is unknown.

Trimming pared 1 base from V and 8 bases from J, leaving 9 bases between. This CDR3 is 13 amino acids long. Germline-derived CDR1 and CDR2 are SGHNT and YENEEA. This receptor was obtained from a boy aged 2-9 years in good health and CMV-seronegative. Sequencing used PBMCs. The V gene is TRBV11-3, the J gene TRBJ2-1; D is perhaps TRBD2 (5 bases). The CDR3 sequence is CASSLAGRDEQFF. The CDR3 coding sequence is TGTGCCAGCAGCTTAGCGGGAAGGGATGAGCAGTTCTTC.